Sequencing of this TCR beta chain was carried out in a study of blood T cell repertoires in COVID-19. This clone showed up just once. Sequencing was performed with immunoSEQ multiplex PCR; in TCRdb, only in-frame clones are kept and a portion is missing. The data contain over 120,000 clones, 60% to 85% of them singletons. Sequenced: peripheral blood. This TCR came from a woman aged 80 or over with active or convalescent COVID-19.

CDR3 sequence reads: CASSDRDNYGYTF. The CDR3 DNA follows: TGTGCCTCATCGGACAGGGATAACTATGGCTACACCTTC. The rearrangement links TRBV19 to TRBJ1-2, with TRBD1 matching 8 bases. V shed 11 bases and J 1 base; nucleotides not matched to a gene: 6. The CDR3 spans 13 residues. The germline CDR1 and CDR2 sequences are LNHDA and SQIVND (reference sequence).